This T cell receptor beta chain appears in the sequencing data of a study of blood T cell repertoires in COVID-19. Study as a whole: The origin of the acute and convalescent COVID-19 samples was the United States, Italy and Spain. T cells, B-cell-depleted T cells, or PBMCs provided the cDNA or gDNA that served as material.

Study processing details: How many nucleated cells were present was estimated from reference gene primer amplification. Only in-frame clones appear in the TCRdb table, and some are missing; sequencing was by immunoSEQ multiplex PCR. That table gives V, J and clone size, and the DNA gave D and trimming. Of a few hundred thousand clones in the sample, 90% were seen once. With 3 bases clipped from V and 1 base from J, the junction kept 7 bases outside the gene matches. Germline V gene data show CDR1 as SGDLS and CDR2 as YYNGEE. The CDR3 is made up of 16 amino acids. In Seattle, patients joined the study during active infection and were tracked longitudinally.

Material: peripheral blood. The chain has TRBV9 and TRBJ1-3; 7 bases line up with TRBD1. This receptor was obtained from a woman aged 25 to 39 with COVID-19, enrolled during active disease. The CDR3 coding sequence is TGTGCCAGCAGCGCCGGACAGGATCTATCTGGAAACACCATATATTTT. This sequence encodes CASSAGQDLSGNTIYF.